A single sample is the source of the 15 T cell receptor beta chains below, sequenced in a study of T cell responses to AZD1222 COVID-19 vaccine (dated by TCRdb to the early 2020s). The library was prepared using the immunoSEQ multiplex PCR assay. Drawn from immuneACCESS, this table holds only the in-frame rearrangements with V and J called that TCRdb kept. Clones are partly lost; checked studies trace under half to an unresolved V gene and leave the rest unexplained. This sample is represented by fewer than 150,000 clones; roughly 87% of them were singletons. Around a tenth of the sample is taken by the ten largest. Read against the paper, the sample's time point label means: about 28 days (+/-7) after the second vaccine dose. Sequencing used peripheral blood, obtained 28 days after the second AZD1222 dose. The receptors shown here come from an adult who received the AZD1222 COVID-19 vaccine.

The chain has TRBV18 and TRBJ1-2; D is possibly TRBD1 (6 bases). The V end lost 1 base, the J end lost 3 bases, and 18 bases lay between the germline ends. The CDR3 runs to 17 residues. Per the germline V gene, CDR1 is KGHSH and CDR2 is LQKENI. CDR3 in amino acids: CASSPRAGAIIDYGYTF. CDR3 coding DNA: TGTGCCAGCTCACCACGGGCAGGGGCCATTATTGACTATGGCTACACCTTC.

This clone was found once. The chain has TRBV5-6 and TRBJ1-2; no definite D call. Germline CDR1 is SGHDT and CDR2 is YYEEEE. Deletions cut 0 bases from V and 4 bases from J, with 7 bases between. The CDR3 contains 13 residues. The CDR3 here is CASSLGLGYGYTF. The CDR3 DNA sequence: TGTGCCAGCAGCTTGGGGCTGGGCTATGGCTACACCTTC.

This chain connects TRBV6-2 or TRBV6-3 to TRBJ2-7; TRBD1 or TRBD2 may be the D gene (6 bases each). This CDR3 region has 15 residues. V was clipped by 2 bases and J by 4 bases, with 15 bases between them. CDR1 is MNHEY and CDR2 is SVGEGT in the germline V gene. CDR3 nucleotides: TGTGCCAGCAGTTACCCCCGGGGGCCGCAGTACGAGCAGTACTTC. Residues: CASSYPRGPQYEQYF.

The V and J genes are TRBV7-2 and TRBJ1-1; 10 bases agree with TRBD1. V lost 2 bases to trimming and J lost 3 bases; unmatched junction nucleotides: 6. There are 16 residues in the CDR3. Germline V gene data show CDR1 as SGHTA and CDR2 as FQGNSA. The CDR3 region has the DNA TGTGCCAGCAGCTTAACCGGGACAGGGGCCTACACTGAAGCTTTCTTT. Translation: CASSLTGTGAYTEAFF.

The chain links TRBV10-1 to TRBJ1-4; 8 bases are a match to TRBD1. CDR1 is WNHNN and CDR2 is SYGVQD in the germline V gene (reference sequence). This CDR3 is 16 amino acids long. Losses at the gene ends were 11 bases for V and 7 bases for J; bases not matched to a gene: 18. CDR3 loop: CAGPGQVLERGEKLFF. CDR3 bases: TGCGCCGGACCGGGACAGGTACTAGAGAGGGGTGAAAAACTGTTTTTT.

The rearrangement uses TRBV6-5 and TRBJ1-2, with D tentatively TRBD1 (5 bases). The CDR3 is 15 residues long. CDR1 MNHEY and CDR2 SVGAGI come from the germline V gene. Trimming pared 7 bases from V and 2 bases from J, leaving 17 bases between. In DNA, the CDR3 is TGTGCCAGCATCAAAAATATTGGGGGGAACTATGGCTACACCTTC. Encoded protein: CASIKNIGGNYGYTF.

The genes are TRBV3-1 (or the pseudogene TRBV3-2) and TRBJ2-3; 8 nucleotides line up with TRBD2. Germline V gene data show CDR1 as LGHDT and CDR2 as YNNKEL (reference sequence). The CDR3 spans 17 residues. J gave up 0 bases and V 0 bases, and 5 bases lay outside the gene matches. The CDR3 loop is CASSQELAGPSTDTQYF. CDR3 DNA sequence: TGTGCCAGCAGCCAAGAGCTAGCGGGCCCTAGCACAGATACGCAGTATTTT.

The chain combines TRBV7-6 with TRBJ1-3; D is undetermined. The germline V gene encodes CDR1 SGHVS and CDR2 FNYEAQ. The CDR3 spans 14 residues. Trimming removed 1 base from V and 4 bases from J, with 8 bases in between. CDR3 DNA: TGTGCCAGCAGCTTAGAGTCAGGAGGAAACACCATATATTTT. Its protein is CASSLESGGNTIYF. The full variable domain, in which reference TRBV7-6 and TRBJ1-3 provide the parts outside the CDR3, is GAGVSQSPRYKVTKRGQDVALRCDPISGHVSLYWYRQALGQGPEFLTYFNYEAQQDKSGLPNDRFSAERPEGSISTLTIQRTEQRDSAMYRCASSLESGGNTIYFGEGSWLTVV.

This chain joins TRBV7-2 and TRBJ2-1; possibly TRBD2 for D (6 bases). Trimming removed 1 base from V and 6 bases from J, with 16 bases in between. This CDR3 contains 16 residues. Germline values: CDR1 SGHTA, CDR2 FQGNSA. CDR3 loop: CASSLVATRESNEQFF. DNA of the CDR3: TGTGCCAGCAGCTTAGTAGCGACTAGAGAGTCCAATGAGCAGTTCTTC.

The CDR3 here is CASSHLGRQSGNTIYF. The CDR3 nucleotides read TGCGCCAGCAGCCACCTAGGACGACAATCTGGAAACACCATATATTTT. This chain joins TRBV4-1 and TRBJ1-3; no reliable D call. Per germline, CDR1 MGHRA and CDR2 YSYEKL. V lost 3 bases and J 1 base, leaving 13 bases between the germline ends. The CDR3 has 16 amino acids.

The chain employs TRBV7-8 and TRBJ2-5; 8 bases are shared with TRBD1. Germline V gene sequence: CDR1 SGHVS, CDR2 FQNEAQ. This CDR3 contains 16 residues. V gave up 3 bases and J gave up 1 base; unmatched junction bases: 7. CDR3 in amino acids: CASSFNGQGLQETQYF. For the CDR3, the DNA is TGTGCCAGCAGCTTCAATGGACAGGGCCTCCAAGAGACCCAGTACTTC.

A remark on this clone: Compared with germline, one end of the junction differs, possibly owing to a read error. This chain uses TRBV6-5 with TRBJ1-5; no reliable D call. Germline-derived CDR1 and CDR2 are MNHEY and SVGAGI. The CDR3 is 13 residues long. CDR3 amino acids: CASSNSLFAAQHF. The CDR3 nucleotides read TGTGCCAGCAGTAACTCACTCTTTGCAGCCCAGCATTTT.

The gene calls are TRBV6-4 and TRBJ1-2, with a tentative D call TRBD1 (5 bases). The V gene lost 3 bases and the J gene lost 5 bases, with 13 bases spanning the gap. Germline V gives CDR1 MRHNA, CDR2 SNTAGT. The CDR3 length is 14 residues. CDR3 nucleotide sequence: TGTGCCAGCAGTGAAACAGGAATGGTTTATGGCTACACCTTC. Translation gives CASSETGMVYGYTF.

This chain connects TRBV27 to TRBJ1-4; a possible D gene is TRBD1 (5 bases). Looked up from germline, CDR1 is MNHEY and CDR2 is SMNVEV (reference sequence). This CDR3 contains 14 residues. The V end lost 6 bases, the J end lost 7 bases, and 15 bases lay between the germline ends. CDR3 loop: CASSLRGMGEKLFF. DNA of the CDR3: TGTGCCAGCAGCCTCCGGGGGATGGGTGAAAAACTGTTTTTT.

This sequence joins TRBV18 and TRBJ1-1; D ambiguous. The V end lost 3 bases, the J end lost 0 bases, and 8 bases lay between the germline ends. The CDR3 consists of 14 residues. Germline V CDR1 and CDR2: KGHSH, LQKENI. CDR3 loop: CASSPSLMNTEAFF. In DNA form, the CDR3 reads TGTGCCAGCTCACCGAGCCTCATGAACACTGAAGCTTTCTTT. Together with reference TRBV18 and TRBJ1-1, the CDR3 gives the full variable domain: NAGVMQNPRHLVRRRGQEARLRCSPMKGHSHVYWYRQLPEEGLKFMVYLQKENIIDESGMPKERFSAEFPKEGPSILRIQQVVRGDSAAYFCASSPSLMNTEAFFGQGTRLTVV.